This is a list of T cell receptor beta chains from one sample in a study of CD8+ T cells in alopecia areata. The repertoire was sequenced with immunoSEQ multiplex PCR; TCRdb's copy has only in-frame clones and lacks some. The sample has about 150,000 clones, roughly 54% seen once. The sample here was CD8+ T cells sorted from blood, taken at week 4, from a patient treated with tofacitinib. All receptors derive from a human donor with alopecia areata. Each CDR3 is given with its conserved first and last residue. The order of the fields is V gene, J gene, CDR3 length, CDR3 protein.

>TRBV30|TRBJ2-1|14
CAWSSGTGSDEQFF
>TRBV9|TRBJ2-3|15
CASSVDHTPTDTQYF
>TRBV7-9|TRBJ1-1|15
CASGNSPGANTEAFF
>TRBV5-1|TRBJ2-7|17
CASSLGRGTRDSYEQYF
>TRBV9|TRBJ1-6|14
CASSVGGSNSPLHF
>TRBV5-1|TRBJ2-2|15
CASRARVLRPGELFF
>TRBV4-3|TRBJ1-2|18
CASSQSPMGGENYYGYTF
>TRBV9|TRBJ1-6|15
CASSGPRDRDSPLHF
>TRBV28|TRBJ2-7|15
CASSLLLAGVYEQYF
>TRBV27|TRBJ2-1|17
CASSLNLRGAPSGEQFF
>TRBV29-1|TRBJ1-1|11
CSVGPDTEAFF
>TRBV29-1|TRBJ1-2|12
CSAYTGDYGYTF
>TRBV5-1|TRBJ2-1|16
CASSAITGGLYNEQFF
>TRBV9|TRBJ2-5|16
CASSVGRLAKQETQYF
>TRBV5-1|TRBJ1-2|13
CASSLGQGNGYTF
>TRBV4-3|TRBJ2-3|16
CASSRLSGTSTDTQYF
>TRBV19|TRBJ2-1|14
CASATSGGHNEQFF
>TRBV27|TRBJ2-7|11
CASRGGEEQYF
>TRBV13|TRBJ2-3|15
CASSPVVAGDSTQYF
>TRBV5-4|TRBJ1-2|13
CASSSKDSYGYTF
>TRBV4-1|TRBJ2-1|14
CASSQVASYNEQFF
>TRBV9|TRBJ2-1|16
CASSAGLAGGPDEQFF
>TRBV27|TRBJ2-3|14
CASSFLGTTDTQYF
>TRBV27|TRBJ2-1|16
CASSPASGQVNNEQFF
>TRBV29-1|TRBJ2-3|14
CSVDPSEFTDTQYF
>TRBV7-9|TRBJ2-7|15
CASSSQVPGTTEQYF
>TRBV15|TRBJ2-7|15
CATSRGDRIFYEQYF
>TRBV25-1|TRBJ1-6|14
CASSDKGIRSPLHF
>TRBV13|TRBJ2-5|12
CASSPSGETQYF
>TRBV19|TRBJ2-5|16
CASSLLGLADQETQYF
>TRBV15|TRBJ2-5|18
CATSRDRSVGFAPETQYF
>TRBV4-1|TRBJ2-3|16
CASSRTSGGATDTQYF
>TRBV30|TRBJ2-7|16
CAWRGRRRDKDYEQYF
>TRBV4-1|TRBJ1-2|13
CASSQATGYGYTF
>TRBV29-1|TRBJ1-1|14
CSVGSRDRVGSAFF
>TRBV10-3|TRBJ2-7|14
CAIRPGGGNYEQYF
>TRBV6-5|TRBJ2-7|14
CASRRSGTSYEQYF
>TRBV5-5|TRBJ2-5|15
CASSYGTSAFETQYF
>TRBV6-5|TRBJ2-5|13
CASSYLQGETQYF
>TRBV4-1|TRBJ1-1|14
CASSQDSVNTEAFF
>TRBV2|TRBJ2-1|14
CASSGTESYNEQFF
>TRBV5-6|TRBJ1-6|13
CASSLQVNSPLHF
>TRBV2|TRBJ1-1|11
CASHDYTEAFF
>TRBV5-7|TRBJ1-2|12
CASSSCRDGYTF
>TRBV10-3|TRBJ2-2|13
CATHGLGTGELFF
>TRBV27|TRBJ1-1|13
CASSSLRGGEAFF
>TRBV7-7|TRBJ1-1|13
CASSLGQNTEAFF
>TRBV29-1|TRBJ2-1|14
CSVVGRGQGDEQFF
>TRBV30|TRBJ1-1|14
CAWSVPGVNTEAFF
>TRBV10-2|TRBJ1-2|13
CASSEWGVGGYTF
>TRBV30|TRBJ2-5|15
CAWTLVAGGQETQYF
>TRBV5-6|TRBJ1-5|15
CASSLGRTGNQPQHF